This TCR beta chain was documented in a study of T cell responses to AZD1222 COVID-19 vaccine. TCRdb keeps only in-frame clones here, not all; method: immunoSEQ multiplex PCR. The sample includes approximately 110,000 clones, 87% of them seen just once. The V end was cut by 0 bases, the J end by 5 bases, with 13 bases between. CDR1 and CDR2 from the germline V gene are SGHAT and FQNNGV. CDR3 length equals 15 residues. Study-level results: Spike-spanning, vaccine-associated CD4 TCRs were dominant at 160-218 and 743-854. Only a handful of AZD1222 recipients, more than 5 in all, had baseline seropositivity. There were mostly white British donors and more females than males, and clonal diversity was possibly underestimated.

A remark on this clone: The antigen remains undetermined.

The chain is built from TRBV11-2 and TRBJ2-5; perhaps D is TRBD1 or TRBD2 (6 bases each). The sequence came from an adult who received the AZD1222 COVID-19 vaccine. Sequencing was performed on peripheral blood, taken 28 days after the second AZD1222 dose. This chain's CDR3 is CASSLESGAWETQYF. The DNA for the CDR3 is TGTGCCAGCAGCTTAGAGTCGGGGGCATGGGAGACCCAGTACTTC.